This T cell receptor beta chain appears in the sequencing data of a study of blood T cell repertoires in COVID-19. Study in general: T cells, B-cell-depleted T cells, or PBMCs provided the cDNA or gDNA that served as material.

Source study methods: Scientists estimated how many nucleated cells there were by amplifying reference gene primers. Generated by immunoSEQ multiplex PCR, the TCRdb table keeps only in-frame clones and is missing some. From that table come the V and J calls and clone size; the DNA was used to work out D and trimming. The table has 59,000 or so clones, around 82% seen once. The CDR3 is made up of 14 amino acids. The germline V gene encodes CDR1 SGHKS and CDR2 YYEKEE (reference sequence). The ends were cut back, 1 base at V and 1 base at J, with 8 bases in the middle. The chain employs TRBV5-5 and TRBJ1-1; D is ambiguous. Sequenced sample: peripheral blood. The source is a man between 60 and 75 years old with acute or convalescent COVID-19. Here the CDR3 DNA reads TGTGCCAGCAGCTTGTCAGGTGCGAACACTGAAGCTTTCTTT. Translated, it gives CASSLSGANTEAFF.